One sample yielded the 16 T cell receptor beta chains listed below, sequenced in a study of monozygotic twins with inflammatory bowel disease. TCRdb reanalyzed the 5' RACE reads, giving one entry per CDR3 protein sequence and no DNA. In all, the sample yields 330,000 or so distinct CDR3 sequences. The sequenced material came from blood. These receptors were obtained from a human donor with ulcerative colitis or Crohn's disease, or a healthy co-twin of an affected twin (not recorded which).

This chain uses TRBV28 with TRBJ1-5; with no DNA, the TCRdb D assignment of TRBD1 cannot be verified. The germline V gene encodes CDR1 MDHEN and CDR2 SYDVKM. The CDR3 loop spans 16 amino acids. The CDR3 loop is CASNPPSGKSNQPQHF.

V gene TRBV7-9 combines with J gene TRBJ2-2; the D call of TRBD1 rests on TCRdb alone, since no DNA is present to check it. Per the germline V gene, CDR1 is SEHNR and CDR2 is FQNEAQ (reference sequence). This CDR3 contains 17 residues. CDR3 residues: CASSSYYRDRGTGELFF.

The chain recombines TRBV5-1 with TRBJ2-5. CDR1 is SGHRS and CDR2 is YFSETQ in the germline V gene. The CDR3 is made up of 17 amino acids. The CDR3 loop reads CASSSKPARTIQETQYF.

CDR3 residues: CASSPVAGDYNEQFF. The chain carries TRBV18 and TRBJ2-1; TCRdb returns TRBD2, unconfirmable since there is no DNA. Germline V lookup: CDR1 KGHSH, CDR2 LQKENI. The CDR3 length is 15 residues.

The V and J genes are TRBV5-4 and TRBJ2-5; without DNA, the TCRdb call of TRBD2 cannot be checked. This CDR3 has 15 residues. CDR1 and CDR2 (germline): SGHNT, YYREEE (reference sequence). CDR3 residues: CASSRSGGVQETQYF.

The chain combines TRBV11-1 with TRBJ2-3; the TCRdb D gene call, TRBD2, has no DNA to confirm it. Looked up from germline, CDR1 is SGHAT and CDR2 is FQDESV (reference sequence). The CDR3 covers 21 residues. The CDR3 region is CASSLLPRASGGLISTDTQYF.

The chain carries TRBV15 and TRBJ1-1; absent DNA, TCRdb's TRBD1 call cannot be checked. This CDR3 comprises 12 residues. CDR1 and CDR2 from the germline V gene are LNHNV and YYDKDF (reference sequence). CDR3 region: CATSRKGPEAFF.

V gene TRBV4-2 combines with J gene TRBJ2-7. The CDR3 spans 16 residues. The germline V gene has CDR1 LGHNA and CDR2 YNFKEQ. The CDR3 reads CASSQATSGSSYEQYF.

This chain uses TRBV2 with TRBJ2-3. The CDR3 runs to 12 residues. Germline V gives CDR1 SNHLY, CDR2 FYNNEI. The CDR3 here is CASTVFTDTQYF.

The chain couples TRBV4-3 to TRBJ2-1; with no DNA, the TCRdb D assignment of TRBD1 cannot be verified. CDR1 and CDR2 from the germline V gene are LGHNA and YSLEER. The CDR3 loop spans 16 amino acids. This CDR3 is CASSPSPEGTYNEQFF.

J is TRBJ2-7 and V is TRBV12-3 or TRBV12-4; TCRdb selects TRBD1, and the lack of DNA leaves this call unchecked. The CDR3 length is 19 residues. This chain's CDR3 is CASSLERDRGVLQVYEQYF.

This chain links TRBV11-2 with TRBJ1-4. The CDR3 is made up of 13 amino acids. Germline loops: CDR1 SGHAT, CDR2 FQNNGV. CDR3 residues: CASSLGANEKLFF.

The genes are TRBV20-1 and TRBJ1-5; the TRBD1 assignment by TCRdb is unverifiable without DNA. CDR3 length equals 14 residues. Germline CDR1 DFQATT, CDR2 SNEGSKA (reference sequence). This chain's CDR3 is CSADTDRDNQPQHF.

The chain is built from TRBV7-9 and TRBJ1-3; the D call of TRBD1 rests on TCRdb alone, since no DNA is present to check it. Germline CDR1 and CDR2: SEHNR and FQNEAQ (reference sequence). The CDR3 has 17 amino acids. The CDR3 spells CASSFEWGVLSGNTIYF. Full variable domain (rest looked up from reference TRBV7-9 and TRBJ1-3): DTGVSQNPRHKITKRGQNVTFRCDPISEHNRLYWYRQTLGQGPEFLTYFQNEAQLEKSRLLSDRFSAERPKGSFSTLEIQRTEQGDSAMYLCASSFEWGVLSGNTIYFGEGSWLTVV.

V is TRBV3-1 and J is TRBJ2-2; TCRdb's assignment of TRBD1 cannot be checked, as there is no DNA. This CDR3 has 16 amino acids. The germline V gene encodes CDR1 LGHDT and CDR2 YNNKEL (reference sequence). CDR3 in amino acids: CASSQVGTGGTGELFF.

The rearrangement joins TRBV25-1 to TRBJ2-5; TCRdb calls TRBD2, which cannot be checked without DNA. CDR1 is MGHDK and CDR2 is SYGVNS in the germline V gene. This CDR3 comprises 15 residues. This CDR3 reads CASSGYGPYQETQYF.